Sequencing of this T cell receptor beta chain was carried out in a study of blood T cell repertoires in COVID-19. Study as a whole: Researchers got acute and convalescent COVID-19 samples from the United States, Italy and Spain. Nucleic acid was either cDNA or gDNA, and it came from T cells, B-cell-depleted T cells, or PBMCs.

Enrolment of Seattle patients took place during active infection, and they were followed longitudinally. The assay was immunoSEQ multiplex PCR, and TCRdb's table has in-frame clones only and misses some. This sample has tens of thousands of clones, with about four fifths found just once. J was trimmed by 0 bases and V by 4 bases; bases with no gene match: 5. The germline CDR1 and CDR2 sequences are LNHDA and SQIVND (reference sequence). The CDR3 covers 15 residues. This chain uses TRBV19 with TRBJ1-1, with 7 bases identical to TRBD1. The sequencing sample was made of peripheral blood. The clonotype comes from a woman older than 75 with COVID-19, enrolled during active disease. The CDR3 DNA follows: TGTGCCAGTAGTACCCCGGGACAGATGAACACTGAAGCTTTCTTT. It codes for CASSTPGQMNTEAFF.